Described below is a single T cell receptor beta chain sequence and its context. The target antigen is unknown. This specimen belongs to a study of blood T cells in healthy people across ages. General study points: Percentage of naive T cells showed a strong correlation with TCR beta diversity. Changes seen in expanded clonotypes were possibly confounded by donor CMV status left unknown. Older age coincided with a roughly linear decline in TCR beta diversity per million T cells.

A sample-barcoded 5' primer and a J-beta primer mix were used in a second PCR of roughly 7 to 12 cycles. TCRdb passed the 5' RACE reads through MiXCR, listing each CDR3 protein once. Of about 1.8 million distinct CDR3 sequences listed, just under 50% are singletons. V was pared by 6 bases and J by 0 bases, with 10 bases between. Germline V CDR1 and CDR2: DFQATT, SNEGSKA (reference sequence). This CDR3 is 13 amino acids long. The TCR comes from a woman aged 40 to 50 in good health. The source material was blood. The gene calls are TRBV20-1 and TRBJ2-3; a weak D match, TRBD1 (5 bases). The CDR3 DNA follows: TGCAGTGCAGGGGCTACGAGCACAGATACGCAGTATTTT. It is translated as CSAGATSTDTQYF.